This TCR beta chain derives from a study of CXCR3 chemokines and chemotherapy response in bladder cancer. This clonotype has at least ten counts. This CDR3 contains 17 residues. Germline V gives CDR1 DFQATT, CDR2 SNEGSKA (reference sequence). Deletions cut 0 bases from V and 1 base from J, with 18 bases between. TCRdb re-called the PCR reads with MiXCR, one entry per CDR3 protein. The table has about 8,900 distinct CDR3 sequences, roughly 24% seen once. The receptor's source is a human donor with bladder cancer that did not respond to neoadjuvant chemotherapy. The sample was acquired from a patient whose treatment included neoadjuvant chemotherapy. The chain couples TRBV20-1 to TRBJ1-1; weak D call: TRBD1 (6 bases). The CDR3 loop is CSARDPGGGQRNTEAFF. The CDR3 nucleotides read TGCAGTGCTAGAGATCCCGGGGGGGGGCAGAGGAACACTGAAGCTTTCTTT.